This TCR beta chain originates from a study of blood T cell repertoires in COVID-19. Study in general: Sites across the United States, Italy and Spain contributed samples from acute and convalescent COVID-19.

As originally analysed: For nucleated cells, counts were estimated from reference gene primer amplification. Sequencing used immunoSEQ multiplex PCR; TCRdb keeps in-frame clones, though not all of them. Clone size and V and J calls were adopted from that table, with D and trimming inferred from the DNA. The sample consists of some 220,000 clones, around four fifths of them appearing once. The germline V gene has CDR1 MGHRA and CDR2 YSYEKL. J was trimmed by 5 bases and V by 4 bases; bases with no gene match: 10. The CDR3 totals 16 residues. The material sequenced was peripheral blood. The origin of this receptor is a woman aged 60-75 years who had recovered from COVID-19. The V gene is TRBV4-1, the J gene TRBJ1-4, with 7 positions matching TRBD1. CDR3 in DNA: TGCGCCAGCAGCCTTGGACGACAGGGAAGAAATGAAAAACTGTTTTTT. It encodes CASSLGRQGRNEKLFF.